These 28 T cell receptor beta chains share one sample of origin, sequenced in a study of T cells in localized non-small cell lung cancer. Generated by immunoSEQ multiplex PCR, the TCRdb table keeps only in-frame clones and is missing some. The sample yields 2,300 or so clones, approximately 38% seen once. The sample was lung tumor tissue, taken before any cancer treatment. These receptors all stem from a male donor aged 60 or over with stage I squamous cell lung carcinoma.

The chain couples TRBV30 to TRBJ1-4; possible D gene TRBD1, 5 bases. Looked up from germline, CDR1 is GTSNPN and CDR2 is SVGIG (reference sequence). Trimming took off 0 bases at V and 7 bases at J, with 15 bases between the two ends. This CDR3 region has 15 residues. CDR3 in amino acids: CAWSVPGYRGEKLFF. CDR3 in DNA: TGTGCCTGGAGTGTACCAGGGTATCGGGGTGAAAAACTGTTTTTT.

The V call is TRBV19, the J call TRBJ2-2; D is perhaps TRBD1 (7 bases). CDR3 length equals 15 residues. Germline loops: CDR1 LNHDA, CDR2 SQIVND (reference sequence). The V gene lost 5 bases and the J gene lost 5 bases, with 15 bases spanning the gap. In DNA, the CDR3 is TGTGCCAGTAGTTCACCAGGGGGGAGGACCGGGGAGCTGTTTTTT. It codes for CASSSPGGRTGELFF.

The chain has TRBV25-1 and TRBJ1-5; D ambiguous. The germline V and J ends were trimmed by 5 bases and 0 bases, with 11 bases remaining between them. CDR1 and CDR2 from the germline V gene are MGHDK and SYGVNS. CDR3 length: 15 amino acids. CDR3 residues: CASSLQLYSNQPQHF. The CDR3 region has the DNA TGTGCCAGCAGTCTGCAGCTCTATAGCAATCAGCCCCAGCATTTT. Full variable domain (outside the CDR3, taken from reference TRBV25-1 and TRBJ1-5): EADIYQTPRYLVIGTGKKITLECSQTMGHDKMYWYQQDPGMELHLIHYSYGVNSTEKGDLSSESTVSRIRTEHFPLTLESARPSHTSQYLCASSLQLYSNQPQHFGDGTRLSIL.

The sample holds a few counts of this clone. V and J are TRBV9 and TRBJ1-1; the match to TRBD1 covers 8 bases. Per the germline V gene, CDR1 is SGDLS and CDR2 is YYNGEE. Trimming removed 4 bases from V and 1 base from J; junction bases left unmatched: 6. There are 15 residues in the CDR3. For the CDR3, the DNA is TGTGCCAGCAGCCCTAGACAGGGGTGGAACACTGAAGCTTTCTTT. The encoded protein is CASSPRQGWNTEAFF.

This chain connects TRBV19 to TRBJ2-3, with 8 bases identical to TRBD2. Germline values: CDR1 LNHDA, CDR2 SQIVND (reference sequence). The CDR3 contains 15 residues. Trimming at V came to 8 bases and at J to 4 bases, leaving 11 bases not matched to a gene. This chain's CDR3 is CASGGDSGVSDTQYF. CDR3 nucleotides: TGTGCCAGTGGTGGTGATAGCGGGGTTTCAGATACGCAGTATTTT.

This clone was seen a few times. The V call is TRBV1, the J call TRBJ2-3; the tabulated D call, TRBD2, remains unverified against the DNA. TRBV1 is tagged as a pseudogene. CDR3 length: 17 residues. The CDR3 DNA follows: TGCGCCAGCAGCCAAGGCTTGACGAGACTAGTACCCGATACGCAGTATTTT. It encodes CASSQGLTRLVPDTQYF.

The table lists this clone with a few counts. The chain uses TRBV6-8 and TRBJ1-1; TRBD1 might be the D (6 bases). The V and J ends lost 0 bases and 3 bases respectively, with 11 bases between them. CDR1 and CDR2 from the germline V gene are MNHGY and SAAAGT. The CDR3 contains 15 residues. The CDR3 here is CASSYSWTDYTEAFF. CDR3 DNA sequence: TGTGCCAGCAGTTACTCCTGGACAGATTACACTGAAGCTTTCTTT.

The chain combines TRBV28 with TRBJ1-2, with TRBD1 matching 12 bases. Trimming cost V 5 bases and J 4 bases; bases outside gene matches: 11. CDR3 length: 17 residues. The germline V gene encodes CDR1 MDHEN and CDR2 SYDVKM. CDR3 coding DNA: TGTGCCAGCAGTCACCGGGACAGGGGGCGTTCGGGCTATGGCTACACCTTC. This translates into CASSHRDRGRSGYGYTF.

This clone turned up a few times. The chain's CDR3 is CASSPQGGEYEQYF. CDR3 nucleotides: TGTGCCAGCAGCCCCCAGGGGGGGGAGTACGAGCAGTACTTC. The chain couples TRBV9 to TRBJ2-7; D is tentatively TRBD1 or TRBD2 (7 bases each). This CDR3 comprises 14 residues. Germline assignment: CDR1 SGDLS and CDR2 YYNGEE. V lost 4 bases to trimming and J lost 4 bases, with 15 bases between them. The variable domain in full, with the rest retrieved from reference TRBV9 and TRBJ2-7, is DSGVTQTPKHLITATGQRVTLRCSPRSGDLSVYWYQQSLDQGLQFLIQYYNGEERAKGNILERFSAQQFPDLHSELNLSSLELGDSALYFCASSPQGGEYEQYFGPGTRLTVT.

The chain links TRBV30 to TRBJ1-3, with D maybe TRBD1 (5 bases). The CDR3 runs to 13 residues. V was trimmed by 5 bases and J by 2 bases, leaving 10 bases between them. Germline-derived CDR1 and CDR2 are GTSNPN and SVGIG (reference sequence). The CDR3 reads CAWYRPPGNTIYF. The DNA for the CDR3 is TGTGCCTGGTACAGGCCCCCTGGAAACACCATATATTTT.

V is TRBV6-7 and J is TRBJ2-3; 9 bases are a match to TRBD1. TRBV6-7 is marked as an open reading frame, function uncertain. Losses at the gene ends were 5 bases for V and 8 bases for J; bases not matched to a gene: 14. This CDR3 has 16 amino acids. DNA of the CDR3: TGTGCCAGCAGTCCCCGATTCAATACAGGGGGCGGTACGCAGTATTTT. Protein product: CASSPRFNTGGGTQYF.

The V and J genes are TRBV14 and TRBJ1-1, with unresolved D. CDR1 is SGHDN, CDR2 FVKESK, per germline. The CDR3 is made up of 13 amino acids. The V and J ends lost 1 base and 10 bases respectively, with 13 bases between them. The CDR3 bases are TGTGCCAGCAGCCAAGCCCAATTCAAAGGAGCTTTCTTT. Protein sequence: CASSQAQFKGAFF. Full variable domain (outside the CDR3, taken from reference TRBV14 and TRBJ1-1): EAGVTQFPSHSVIEKGQTVTLRCDPISGHDNLYWYRRVMGKEIKFLLHFVKESKQDESGMPNNRFLAERTGGTYSTLKVQPAELEDSGVYFCASSQAQFKGAFFGQGTRLTVV.

The chain joins TRBV7-2 to TRBJ1-1; tentative D call: TRBD1 (5 bases). V was shortened by 3 bases and J by 0 bases, with 11 bases between the two germline ends. The CDR3 runs 15 residues. Germline values: CDR1 SGHTA, CDR2 FQGNSA. CDR3 in amino acids: CASSLWGSMNTEAFF. The CDR3 nucleotides read TGTGCCAGCAGCTTGTGGGGCAGCATGAACACTGAAGCTTTCTTT.

The chain combines TRBV29-1 with TRBJ2-1, with 13 positions matching TRBD2. The CDR3 is 17 residues long. Looked up from germline, CDR1 is SQVTM and CDR2 is ANQGSEA. V lost 6 bases and J lost 2; bases outside the gene matches: 10. The DNA for the CDR3 is TGCAGCGTCCTTTTGGGGACTAGCGGGGCTACCTACAATGAGCAGTTCTTC. Its translation: CSVLLGTSGATYNEQFF.

This clone was observed a handful of times. J is TRBJ1-1 and V is TRBV9; D call uncertain. The CDR3 spans 13 residues. Per germline, CDR1 SGDLS and CDR2 YYNGEE. Trimming took off 5 bases at V and 8 bases at J, with 16 bases between the two ends. The CDR3 spells CASSEARGPEAFF. The CDR3 DNA reads TGTGCCAGCAGTGAAGCGCGAGGACCCGAAGCTTTCTTT.

V and J are TRBV29-1 and TRBJ2-5; D unresolved. The CDR3 totals 14 residues. V was trimmed by 5 bases and J by 8 bases, leaving 21 bases between them. Germline V CDR1 and CDR2: SQVTM, ANQGSEA. This CDR3 is CSVKLLLQVETQYF. CDR3 in DNA: TGCAGCGTTAAACTTCTTCTACAAGTGGAAACCCAGTACTTC.

Relative to its sample, this clone is medium-sized (0.01 to 0.1%). The V call is TRBV11-3, the J call TRBJ1-1; 7 bases fit TRBD1. V trimming: 6 bases; J trimming: 2 bases; junction bases outside the gene matches: 6. The CDR3 has 14 amino acids. Per germline, CDR1 SGHNT and CDR2 YENEEA. This CDR3 is CASRAGQTNTEAFF. The CDR3 region has the DNA TGTGCCAGCAGGGCGGGACAGACCAACACTGAAGCTTTCTTT. Supplemented by reference TRBV11-3 and TRBJ1-1, the full variable domain reads EAGVVQSPRYKIIEKKQPVAFWCNPISGHNTLYWYLQNLGQGPELLIRYENEEAVDDSQLPKDRFSAERLKGVDSTLKIQPAELGDSAVYLCASRAGQTNTEAFFGQGTRLTVV.

The chain joins TRBV5-1 to TRBJ1-2, with 9 bases that match TRBD1. This CDR3 has 14 amino acids. With V trimmed by 3 bases and J by 8 bases, 8 bases remained unmatched. Germline CDR1 and CDR2: SGHRS and YFSETQ. CDR3 region: CASSYRTGEGGYTF. CDR3 DNA sequence: TGCGCCAGCAGCTACCGGACAGGGGAGGGCGGCTACACCTTC.

This chain links TRBV6-8 with TRBJ1-2, with 9 bases that match TRBD1. Per the germline V gene, CDR1 is MNHGY and CDR2 is SAAAGT. V lost 5 bases to trimming and J lost 4 bases; unmatched junction nucleotides: 5. CDR3 size: 14 residues. The CDR3 protein is CASSRTGGGYGYTF. The CDR3 region has the DNA TGTGCCAGCAGTCGCACAGGGGGCGGCTATGGCTACACCTTC.

This clone was recorded a few times. The V gene is TRBV6-8, the J gene TRBJ1-2; a weak D match, TRBD1 (5 bases). The CDR3 spans 15 residues. V was cut by 6 bases and J by 6 bases, with 20 bases left in between. The V gene's germline CDR1 is MNHGY and CDR2 SAAAGT. The CDR3 is CASSSDEGFWNGYTF. In DNA, the CDR3 is TGTGCCAGCAGCTCAGATGAGGGGTTTTGGAATGGCTACACCTTC.

This chain connects TRBV18 to TRBJ2-5; D is undetermined. Trimming removed 2 bases from V and 3 bases from J, with 4 bases in between. The CDR3 covers 12 residues. Germline V gene lookup returns CDR1 KGHSH and CDR2 LQKENI. The CDR3 here is CASSPGEETQYF. For the CDR3, the DNA is TGTGCCAGCTCACCAGGGGAAGAGACCCAGTACTTC.

This clone was seen a few times. The chain is built from TRBV19 and TRBJ1-4; tentatively, D is TRBD1 (5 bases). The V end lost 9 bases, the J end lost 7 bases, and 18 bases lay between the germline ends. Germline CDR1 is LNHDA and CDR2 is SQIVND (reference sequence). This CDR3 has 14 residues. CDR3 residues: CASAAQGGAEKLFF. The CDR3 coding sequence is TGTGCCAGCGCAGCTCAGGGAGGAGCTGAAAAACTGTTTTTT.

The chain has TRBV11-3 and TRBJ1-4; D might be TRBD1 (5 bases). This CDR3 spans 15 amino acids. V was cut by 0 bases and J by 8 bases, with 13 bases left in between. Germline-derived CDR1 and CDR2 are SGHNT and YENEEA. The CDR3 spells CASSLEGSGREKLFF. DNA for the CDR3: TGTGCCAGCAGCTTAGAGGGCTCGGGACGGGAAAAACTGTTTTTT.

This clone is large (0.1 to 1%) by share. The chain links TRBV11-3 to TRBJ2-2, with 7 bases aligning to TRBD1. Looked up from germline, CDR1 is SGHNT and CDR2 is YENEEA. The ends lost 6 bases at V and 4 bases at J; junction bases unmatched: 11. There are 16 residues in the CDR3. CDR3 loop: CASSGPTGTFTGELFF. CDR3 DNA: TGTGCCAGCAGTGGCCCGACAGGGACCTTCACCGGGGAGCTGTTTTTT. The full variable domain, completed using reference TRBV11-3 and TRBJ2-2, is EAGVVQSPRYKIIEKKQPVAFWCNPISGHNTLYWYLQNLGQGPELLIRYENEEAVDDSQLPKDRFSAERLKGVDSTLKIQPAELGDSAVYLCASSGPTGTFTGELFFGEGSRLTVL.

The CDR3 sequence is CAWGYIDRLYTGELFF. The CDR3 region has the DNA TGTGCCTGGGGCTACATTGACAGGTTGTACACCGGGGAGCTGTTTTTT. The genes are TRBV30 and TRBJ2-2; D possibly corresponds to TRBD1 (6 bases). Trimming removed 5 bases at V and 3 bases at J, with 19 bases between. Per germline, CDR1 GTSNPN and CDR2 SVGIG (reference sequence). CDR3 size: 16 residues. Based on the CDR3 plus reference TRBV30 and TRBJ2-2, the full variable domain is SQTIHQWPATLVQPVGSPLSLECTVEGTSNPNLYWYRQAAGRGLQLLFYSVGIGQISSEVPQNLSASRPQDRQFILSSKKLLLSDSGFYLCAWGYIDRLYTGELFFGEGSRLTVL.

The chain uses TRBV28 and TRBJ1-1; the match to TRBD1 covers 7 bases. CDR3 size: 13 residues. The germline gives CDR1 MDHEN, CDR2 SYDVKM. With V trimmed by 7 bases and J by 3 bases, 5 bases remained unmatched. The CDR3 here is CASTRGGYTEAFF. Written as DNA, the CDR3 is TGTGCCAGCACCAGGGGGGGTTACACTGAAGCTTTCTTT.

This clone is large. The chain combines TRBV18 with TRBJ1-6; TRBD1 aligns across 8 bases. J was trimmed by 8 bases and V by 6 bases; bases with no gene match: 3. The CDR3 runs 13 residues. CDR1 is KGHSH, CDR2 LQKENI, per germline. CDR3 region: CASSGQEYSPLHF. In DNA form, the CDR3 reads TGTGCCAGCTCGGGACAGGAGTATTCACCCCTCCACTTT.

This clone was seen a few times. The V and J genes are TRBV18 and TRBJ1-6; 8 bases match TRBD1. This CDR3 has 14 residues. Germline CDR1 and CDR2: KGHSH and LQKENI. The V and J ends lost 6 bases and 5 bases, in that order; junction bases with no gene match: 3. In nucleotides, the CDR3 is TGTGCCAGCTCGCGGACAGGGAATAATTCACCCCTCCACTTT. Residues: CASSRTGNNSPLHF.